The entry that follows covers one T cell receptor beta chain sequence. Its antigen is unidentified. This entry comes from a study of CD8+CD57+ T cells in acquired aplastic anemia. Study-level information: DNA recovered from sorted CD4+ and CD8+ cells had a mean of approximately 3.5 ug.

The study's findings and limits: In common between the patients and the controls were twenty-nine CD8+ CDR3 sequences.

CDR3 and TCR beta VDJ profiling relied on genomic DNA as the template. Each CDR3 protein is one row after TCRdb ran MiXCR on the reads. The data hold approximately 190,000 distinct CDR3 sequences, with about 64% observed a single time. Source material: sorted CD4+, CD8+, or CD8+CD57+ T cells (not recorded which) from PBMCs. This sequence originates from a human donor with severe aplastic anemia or a healthy control (not recorded which).

DNA of the CDR3: TGTGCCACCCTCGAACCGAACCAAGAGACCCAGTACTTC. Translated, it gives CATLEPNQETQYF. The gene calls are TRBV24-1 and TRBJ2-5, with no clear D. V lost 9 bases and J lost 0, with 10 bases in between. Per germline, CDR1 KGHDR and CDR2 SFDVKD. The CDR3 runs 13 residues.